Shown below are 20 T cell receptor beta chains from a single sample sequenced in a study of T cell responses to AZD1222 COVID-19 vaccine. TCRdb keeps only in-frame clones here, not all; method: immunoSEQ multiplex PCR. The table includes 83,000 or so clones, 80% to 95% detected once. The material was peripheral blood, obtained 28 days after the second AZD1222 dose. The receptors were gathered from an adult who received the AZD1222 COVID-19 vaccine.

This sequence joins TRBV13 and TRBJ1-3, with no clear D. Germline CDR1 and CDR2: PRHDT and FYEKMQ (reference sequence). This CDR3 is built from 17 residues. V was clipped by 0 bases and J by 0 bases, with 12 bases between them. The CDR3 loop is CASSLGGDPYSGNTIYF. The CDR3 DNA reads as TGTGCCAGCAGCTTAGGCGGAGACCCCTACTCTGGAAACACCATATATTTT.

This chain links TRBV7-2 with TRBJ2-2; a possible D gene is TRBD1 (5 bases). CDR3 length: 16 residues. The germline CDR1 and CDR2 sequences are SGHTA and FQGNSA. V gave up 5 bases and J gave up 6 bases, with 19 bases separating them. The CDR3 spells CASSQTLTVISGELFF. The CDR3 DNA reads TGTGCCAGCAGCCAAACCCTGACAGTTATTTCCGGGGAGCTGTTTTTT.

This chain links TRBV7-3 with TRBJ1-3; TRBD1 matches 8 bases. Per germline, CDR1 SGHTA and CDR2 FQGTGA. V lost 4 bases to trimming and J lost 4 bases; unmatched junction nucleotides: 18. The CDR3 covers 19 residues. This chain's CDR3 is CASSSVVHVGRGRGNTIYF. CDR3 sequence (DNA): TGTGCCAGCAGCTCTGTCGTACATGTTGGCAGGGGGCGAGGAAACACCATATATTTT.

This chain links TRBV20-1 with TRBJ1-1, with D possibly TRBD1 on 5 matching bases. Trimming cost V 3 bases and J 0 bases, with 11 bases left between them. The CDR3 sequence is 14 residues long. Germline lookup yields CDR1 DFQATT and CDR2 SNEGSKA (reference sequence). Here the CDR3 DNA reads TGCAGTGCTAGTAAGGGACTCATGAACACTGAAGCTTTCTTT. Its translation: CSASKGLMNTEAFF.

On this clone: The junction does not match germline at one end; this may be a read error. The chain joins TRBV15 to TRBJ2-7; tentatively, D is TRBD2 (5 bases). The germline V gene has CDR1 LNHNV and CDR2 YYDKDF (reference sequence). There are 12 residues in the CDR3. CDR3 region: CATSRDKRTRGF. For the CDR3, the DNA is TGTGCCACCAGCAGAGATAAGCGGACCCGTGGTTTC.

Turning to this clone: This same CDR3 is encoded by further DNA sequences in the sample. The chain uses TRBV6-6 and TRBJ2-2; 7 nucleotides line up with TRBD2. Germline V gene sequence: CDR1 MNHNY, CDR2 SVGAGI (reference sequence). V lost 11 bases and J lost 1; bases outside the gene matches: 10. The CDR3 is 15 amino acids. The CDR3 bases are TGTGCCTCGGCGGGGGTACTATTGAACACCGGGGAGCTGTTTTTT. The encoded protein is CASAGVLLNTGELFF.

V gene TRBV29-1 combines with J gene TRBJ2-7; D is perhaps TRBD1 or TRBD2 (6 bases each). The CDR3 is made up of 13 amino acids. Germline V CDR1 and CDR2: SQVTM, ANQGSEA. V lost 5 bases to trimming and J lost 2 bases, with 13 bases between them. CDR3 protein: CSVRSRGAYEQYF. The CDR3 region has the DNA TGCAGCGTTAGGTCAAGGGGGGCCTACGAGCAGTACTTC.

This clone was recorded only once. The chain links TRBV28 to TRBJ2-4, with D unclear. The V gene lost 8 bases and the J gene lost 2 bases, with 10 bases spanning the gap. Germline V CDR1 and CDR2: MDHEN, SYDVKM. The CDR3 is 13 amino acids. The CDR3 region is CASGDGTKNIQYF. The CDR3 DNA follows: TGTGCCAGCGGTGATGGAACCAAAAACATTCAGTACTTC.

J is TRBJ2-1 and V is TRBV18; TRBD1 matches 7 bases. The CDR3 is 16 residues long. J lost 6 bases, V lost 3 bases, and 11 bases had no gene match. CDR1 KGHSH and CDR2 LQKENI come from the germline V gene. The CDR3 sequence: CASSPGTVGTANEQFF. DNA of the CDR3: TGTGCCAGCTCACCGGGGACAGTTGGAACGGCCAATGAGCAGTTCTTC.

The rearrangement joins TRBV4-3 to TRBJ2-3, with TRBD2 as a possible D gene (5 bases). This CDR3 comprises 14 residues. Germline V lookup: CDR1 LGHNA, CDR2 YSLEER. V shed 1 base and J shed 4 bases, with 9 bases lying between them. CDR3 amino acids: CASSQVTTPDTQYF. DNA for the CDR3: TGCGCCAGCAGCCAAGTGACTACTCCAGATACGCAGTATTTT.

This chain links TRBV11-3 with TRBJ2-2; no clear D. The length of the CDR3 is 14 residues. V shed 1 base and J shed 6 bases, with 9 bases lying between them. Per germline, CDR1 SGHNT and CDR2 YENEEA. CDR3 residues: CASSLVSGSGELFF. CDR3 coding DNA: TGTGCCAGCAGCTTAGTATCCGGATCCGGGGAGCTGTTTTTT.

The chain carries TRBV12-5 and TRBJ1-2; 9 nucleotides agree with TRBD1. Germline V gives CDR1 LGHNT, CDR2 FRNRAP. J was trimmed by 3 bases and V by 0 bases; bases with no gene match: 8. There are 17 residues in the CDR3. CDR3 in amino acids: CASGLVLRQGVYYGYTF. The CDR3 nucleotides are TGTGCTAGTGGTTTGGTACTAAGACAGGGGGTTTACTATGGCTACACCTTC.

This clone came up once. The V gene is TRBV6-4, the J gene TRBJ2-3, with 8 nucleotides matching TRBD2. Trimming at V came to 2 bases and at J to 5 bases, leaving 0 bases not matched to a gene. Germline V gene sequence: CDR1 MRHNA, CDR2 SNTAGT. The CDR3 extends over 13 amino acids. In DNA, the CDR3 is TGTGCCAGCAGTGACCTAGCGGGAGATACGCAGTATTTT. Amino acids: CASSDLAGDTQYF.

The chain has TRBV2 and TRBJ2-3, with a tentative D call TRBD2 (5 bases). Between the trimmed V and J ends, which lost 6 bases and 1 base, there was a span of 11 bases. The V gene's germline CDR1 is SNHLY and CDR2 FYNNEI. The CDR3 has 14 amino acids. CDR3 loop: CASRDSTGTDTQYF. In DNA, the CDR3 is TGTGCCAGCAGGGACTCTACGGGCACAGATACGCAGTATTTT.

V is TRBV7-8 and J is TRBJ2-5; perhaps D is TRBD1 or TRBD2 (5 bases each). Germline-derived CDR1 and CDR2 are SGHVS and FQNEAQ. V was trimmed by 5 bases and J by 5 bases, leaving 21 bases between them. The CDR3 is 16 residues long. CDR3 DNA sequence: TGTGCCAGCAGCGCAAGGCTACCCGGGACCCCGGAGACCCAGTACTTC. Residues: CASSARLPGTPETQYF.

The rearrangement links TRBV10-1 to TRBJ2-7, with 12 bases fitting TRBD1. The germline CDR1 and CDR2 sequences are WNHNN and SYGVQD (reference sequence). With 3 bases clipped from V and 9 bases from J, the junction kept 15 bases outside the gene matches. This CDR3 contains 17 residues. This chain's CDR3 is CASSEGYLGTGGLRQYF. The CDR3, as DNA: TGCGCCAGCAGTGAAGGGTATCTTGGGACAGGGGGCCTGAGGCAGTACTTC.

The CDR3 DNA follows: TGCGCCAGCTCACAGGGGAGGAATGAAAAACTGTTTTTT. Its protein is CASSQGRNEKLFF. V gene TRBV5-1 combines with J gene TRBJ1-4; 7 bases map to TRBD1. The CDR3 length is 13 residues. CDR1 is SGHRS and CDR2 is YFSETQ in the germline V gene. V was clipped by 7 bases and J by 5 bases; unmatched bases: 5.

This chain links TRBV9 with TRBJ2-3; D uncertain. Trimming removed 0 bases at V and 2 bases at J, with 13 bases between. This CDR3 is built from 16 residues. Germline V gene sequence: CDR1 SGDLS, CDR2 YYNGEE. CDR3 protein: CASSVGLTSSTDTQYF. The CDR3 bases are TGTGCCAGCAGCGTAGGGTTAACTTCCTCCACAGATACGCAGTATTTT.

CDR3 coding DNA: TGCAGTGCTGGTGGAGGAGGGATCAATGGCTACACCTTC. Protein: CSAGGGGINGYTF. This sequence joins TRBV20-1 and TRBJ1-2; D is unresolved. The germline V gene has CDR1 DFQATT and CDR2 SNEGSKA (reference sequence). Deletions cut 5 bases from V and 6 bases from J, with 16 bases between. The CDR3 totals 13 residues.

This clone turned up a few times. This chain uses TRBV7-2 with TRBJ2-5; no definite D call. The V end was cut by 5 bases, the J end by 1 base, with 8 bases between. Germline-derived CDR1 and CDR2 are SGHTA and FQGNSA. This CDR3 is 13 amino acids long. CDR3 nucleotide sequence: TGTGCCAGCAGCGGCTCCCTCCAAGAGACCCAGTACTTC. This codes for CASSGSLQETQYF.